This T cell receptor (beta chain) is drawn from a study of T cell responses to AZD1222 COVID-19 vaccine. General observations from the study: Repertoires were collected only later (after the peak T cell response had occurred). Across spike, vaccine-associated CD4 TCRs were found, dominant at 160-218 and 743-854.

The CDR3 totals 14 residues. The V gene lost 3 bases and the J gene lost 2 bases, with 7 bases spanning the gap. The germline CDR1 and CDR2 sequences are MNHEY and SMNVEV (reference sequence). Here immunoSEQ multiplex PCR was the method, and the copy in TCRdb shows in-frame clones only, minus some. There are over 150,000 clones in the sample; approximately 90% occur only once, and around 2.9% lies in the top ten. As for this clone: Antigen: not known.

The chain carries TRBV27 and TRBJ1-4; D is uncertain. This clonotype was sampled from an adult in good health. Sequenced here: peripheral blood, sampled on day 0 of AZD1222 vaccination. The CDR3 loop reads CASSFIGTNEKLFF. CDR3 nucleotides: TGTGCCAGCAGTTTTATCGGGACTAATGAAAAACTGTTTTTT.